The 5 T cell receptor beta chains reported below all come from one sample, sequenced in a study of blood T cell repertoires in COVID-19. The repertoire was sequenced with immunoSEQ multiplex PCR; TCRdb's copy has only in-frame clones and lacks some. This sample carries a few hundred thousand clones, more than 70% of them seen once, and the ten largest clones take approximately 7.8%. Sequencing input: peripheral blood. The receptors were sampled from a woman in her fifties or sixties who had recovered from COVID-19.

The chain joins TRBV19 to TRBJ1-6; D call uncertain. With 6 bases removed from V and 7 bases from J, the gap between germline ends came to 16 bases. Germline loops: CDR1 LNHDA, CDR2 SQIVND (reference sequence). This CDR3 comprises 15 residues. The CDR3 DNA reads TGTGCCAGTAGGAACGACGGCCGCGGGAATTCACCCCTCCACTTT. Amino acid sequence: CASRNDGRGNSPLHF.

The chain carries TRBV19 and TRBJ2-2; tentative D call: TRBD2 (5 bases). Trimming took 6 bases from V and 6 from J, leaving 8 bases between them. Germline V gene data show CDR1 as LNHDA and CDR2 as SQIVND (reference sequence). This CDR3 contains 12 residues. CDR3 amino acids: CASRTIAGELFF. The CDR3 DNA sequence: TGTGCCAGTAGGACTATCGCCGGGGAGCTGTTTTTT.

The gene calls are TRBV27 and TRBJ2-7; 8 bases are shared with TRBD2. V gave up 4 bases and J gave up 7 bases; unmatched junction bases: 3. The CDR3 runs 12 residues. Germline V gene data show CDR1 as MNHEY and CDR2 as SMNVEV (reference sequence). The CDR3 loop reads CASSSPGGEQYF. The CDR3 bases are TGTGCCAGCAGTTCCCCGGGAGGGGAGCAGTACTTC.

This chain connects TRBV7-9 to TRBJ2-2; 7 bases are shared with TRBD1. Germline V gene lookup returns CDR1 SEHNR and CDR2 FQNEAQ (reference sequence). The CDR3 is 15 residues long. The V and J ends lost 4 bases and 4 bases, in that order; junction bases with no gene match: 6. This CDR3 is CASSSETGPTGELFF. CDR3 DNA: TGTGCCAGCAGCTCCGAGACAGGGCCCACCGGGGAGCTGTTTTTT. The whole variable domain, remainder taken from reference TRBV7-9 and TRBJ2-2, is DTGVSQNPRHKITKRGQNVTFRCDPISEHNRLYWYRQTLGQGPEFLTYFQNEAQLEKSRLLSDRFSAERPKGSFSTLEIQRTEQGDSAMYLCASSSETGPTGELFFGEGSRLTVL.

As for this clone: Being one base from a much bigger clone, this may be a read error. The J gene is TRBJ1-1, the V gene TRBV2; possibly TRBD1 for D (5 bases). From germline, CDR1 is SNHLY and CDR2 FYNNEI. V lost 5 bases to trimming and J lost 0 bases, with 16 bases between them. The CDR3 is 16 amino acids. In DNA form, the CDR3 reads TGTGCCAGCAGTCCGCCGAGACAGATAATGAACACTGAAGCTTTCTTT. This translates into CASSPPRQIMNTEAFF. Full variable domain (rest looked up from reference TRBV2 and TRBJ1-1): EPEVTQTPSHQVTQMGQEVILRCVPISNHLYFYWYRQILGQKVEFLVSFYNNEISEKSEIFDDQFSVERPDGSNFTLKIRSTKLEDSAMYFCASSPPRQIMNTEAFFGQGTRLTVV.